The 30 T cell receptor beta chains below were found in one sample sequenced in a study of neurological immune-mediated disorders. In TCRdb, the 5' RACE reads were re-called with MiXCR into one record per CDR3 protein. Among about 120,000 distinct CDR3 sequences listed, about 3.4% were seen once. Material: PBMCs. These TCRs come from a woman younger than 45 with multiple sclerosis.

The table lists this clonotype with many counts. The chain carries TRBV27 and TRBJ2-1, with D tentatively TRBD1 (6 bases). The CDR3 is 16 residues long. The germline gives CDR1 MNHEY, CDR2 SMNVEV (reference sequence). The V end was cut by 4 bases, the J end by 6 bases, with 19 bases between. The CDR3 protein is CASSSLQGPSFNEQFF. CDR3 coding DNA: TGTGCCAGCAGTTCTTTACAGGGTCCATCGTTCAATGAGCAGTTCTTC.

CDR3 DNA sequence: TGCAGCGTGAAGGGACGCTGGAACACTGAAGCTTTCTTT. This sequence encodes CSVKGRWNTEAFF. J is TRBJ1-1 and V is TRBV29-1, with TRBD1 as a possible D gene (5 bases). Germline assignment: CDR1 SQVTM and CDR2 ANQGSEA. V was shortened by 6 bases and J by 1 base, with 12 bases between the two germline ends. The CDR3 is 13 amino acids.

This clonotype was picked up many times. The chain uses TRBV6-5 and TRBJ2-7, with 9 bases fitting TRBD1. Trimming took 4 bases from V and 4 from J; bases not matched to a gene: 8. The V gene's germline CDR1 is MNHEY and CDR2 SVGAGI. This CDR3 spans 15 amino acids. As DNA, the CDR3 is TGTGCCAGCAGTTTCCCCGGGACAGGGATTTACGAGCAGTACTTC. This codes for CASSFPGTGIYEQYF.

This clonotype was recorded at least ten times. This chain uses TRBV9 with TRBJ2-1; the match to TRBD2 covers 14 bases. The germline V gene encodes CDR1 SGDLS and CDR2 YYNGEE. Unmatched junction bases numbered 9, after V lost 1 base and J lost 9 bases. This CDR3 spans 17 amino acids. The CDR3: CASSVTPTSGGAAEQFF. In DNA, the CDR3 is TGTGCCAGCAGCGTAACGCCGACTAGCGGGGGGGCCGCTGAGCAGTTCTTC. The complete variable domain, with remaining parts taken from reference TRBV9 and TRBJ2-1, reads DSGVTQTPKHLITATGQRVTLRCSPRSGDLSVYWYQQSLDQGLQFLIQYYNGEERAKGNILERFSAQQFPDLHSELNLSSLELGDSALYFCASSVTPTSGGAAEQFFGPGTRLTVL.

Ten or more counts support this clonotype. The CDR3 reads CATSRAGGGTEAFF. For the CDR3, the DNA is TGTGCCACCAGCAGAGCGGGTGGGGGCACTGAAGCTTTCTTT. The V call is TRBV15, the J call TRBJ1-1; D may be TRBD1 (5 bases). Trimming shortened V by 1 base and J by 4 bases, and 10 bases separated the two germline ends. The germline gives CDR1 LNHNV, CDR2 YYDKDF (reference sequence). The CDR3 is made up of 14 amino acids. Variable domain in full (rest from reference TRBV15 and TRBJ1-1): DAMVIQNPRYQVTQFGKPVTLSCSQTLNHNVMYWYQQKSSQAPKLLFHYYDKDFNNEADTPDNFQSRRPNTSFCFLDIRSPGLGDTAMYLCATSRAGGGTEAFFGQGTRLTVV.

This clonotype came up many times. This sequence joins TRBV6-6 and TRBJ2-7, with 8 bases fitting TRBD2. There are 12 residues in the CDR3. Germline CDR1 reads MNHNY; CDR2 reads SVGAGI (reference sequence). In nucleotides, the CDR3 is TGTGCGGCCCGGGGGGGGAACTACGAGCAGTACTTC. Translated: CAARGGNYEQYF.

This clonotype showed up many times. The rearrangement links TRBV20-1 to TRBJ2-7, with unresolved D. Trimming stripped 0 bases from V and 8 bases from J, with 20 bases between. This CDR3 region has 15 residues. Germline CDR1 and CDR2: DFQATT and SNEGSKA (reference sequence). CDR3 nucleotide sequence: TGCAGTGCTAGAGATCCCTCGATTAGCCTCGAGAAGCAGTACTTC. It specifies CSARDPSISLEKQYF.

This clonotype appeared a few times. V usage is TRBV10-3 and J usage is TRBJ1-6; no reliable D call. This CDR3 is 14 amino acids long. V was shortened by 4 bases and J by 9 bases, with 13 bases between the two germline ends. Germline CDR1 and CDR2: ENHRY and SYGVKD. The CDR3 protein is CAISGVDGSSPLHF. CDR3 nucleotides: TGTGCCATCAGTGGAGTCGATGGGAGTTCACCCCTCCACTTT.

Many counts were recorded for this clonotype. This rearrangement joins TRBV7-6 to TRBJ2-2, with D perhaps TRBD2 (6 bases). Trimming took 0 bases from V and 0 from J, leaving 11 bases between them. The CDR3 totals 17 residues. Germline-derived CDR1 and CDR2 are SGHVS and FNYEAQ. Here the CDR3 DNA reads TGTGCCAGCAGCTTAGCCGCAGGGACTCCGAACACCGGGGAGCTGTTTTTT. Protein sequence: CASSLAAGTPNTGELFF.

This clonotype was detected many times. V usage is TRBV10-3 and J usage is TRBJ1-3; 8 bases are a match to TRBD1. The CDR3 length is 18 residues. The germline CDR1 and CDR2 sequences are ENHRY and SYGVKD. V trimming: 1 base; J trimming: 0 bases; junction bases outside the gene matches: 8. The CDR3 loop reads CAISELDYRGNSGNTIYF. The CDR3 DNA is TGTGCCATCAGTGAGTTAGACTACAGGGGGAACTCTGGAAACACCATATATTTT.

This clonotype was counted ten times or more. The J gene is TRBJ2-5, the V gene TRBV7-6; D may be TRBD2 (5 bases). CDR3 length: 12 amino acids. The germline V gene has CDR1 SGHVS and CDR2 FNYEAQ. Trimming took off 5 bases at V and 5 bases at J, with 9 bases between the two ends. In DNA form, the CDR3 reads TGTGCCAGCAGCCCGACGGGGGAGACCCAGTACTTC. As protein: CASSPTGETQYF.

This clonotype was observed many times. The chain carries TRBV5-6 and TRBJ1-4, with a tentative D call TRBD1 (5 bases). The CDR3 spans 15 residues. Per germline, CDR1 SGHDT and CDR2 YYEEEE. V was pared by 3 bases and J by 3 bases, with 12 bases between. The CDR3 here is CASSSLGTANEKLFF. The CDR3 DNA follows: TGTGCCAGCAGCTCCCTGGGGACGGCTAATGAAAAACTGTTTTTT.

This clonotype came up many times. The CDR3: CASSLGGQEAFF. CDR3 DNA sequence: TGTGCCAGCAGCTTAGGCGGACAGGAAGCTTTCTTT. The genes are TRBV7-9 and TRBJ1-1; tentative D call: TRBD1 (6 bases). The CDR3 extends over 12 amino acids. Trimming cost V 1 base and J 8 bases, with 8 bases left between them. The germline V gene encodes CDR1 SEHNR and CDR2 FQNEAQ (reference sequence).

This clonotype was counted at least ten times. The J gene is TRBJ2-3, the V gene TRBV29-1; TRBD1 is a possible D gene (6 bases). CDR1 and CDR2 (germline): SQVTM, ANQGSEA. Between the trimmed V and J ends, which lost 5 bases and 2 bases, there was a span of 14 bases. This CDR3 region has 14 residues. The CDR3 reads CSVPGQLLTDTQYF. CDR3 nucleotide sequence: TGCAGCGTTCCTGGACAGCTTCTCACAGATACGCAGTATTTT.

This clonotype came up many times. V is TRBV20-1 and J is TRBJ1-2, with D unresolved. The germline CDR1 and CDR2 sequences are DFQATT and SNEGSKA (reference sequence). Deletions cut 4 bases from V and 8 bases from J, with 23 bases between. The length of the CDR3 is 15 residues. The CDR3 here is CSANPSSGRLGGYTF. CDR3 DNA: TGCAGTGCTAACCCCAGTTCGGGGAGGTTAGGGGGCTACACCTTC.

This clonotype was seen repeatedly, ten times or more. The chain links TRBV6-2 or TRBV6-3 to TRBJ1-2; a weak D match, TRBD1 (5 bases). V lost 8 bases, J lost 5 bases, and 18 bases lay in between. In germline, CDR1 is MNHEY, CDR2 SVGEGT. The CDR3 covers 14 residues. The CDR3 DNA sequence: TGTGCCAGCGGGGGGACGGTCGGAACATATGGCTACACCTTC. Its translation is CASGGTVGTYGYTF.

This clonotype has at least ten counts. The V gene is TRBV5-1, the J gene TRBJ2-7; D perhaps matches TRBD2 (6 bases). Trimming stripped 4 bases from V and 3 bases from J, with 11 bases between. This CDR3 has 13 residues. CDR1 SGHRS and CDR2 YFSETQ come from the germline V gene. The CDR3 here is CASSDGGLYEQYF. The DNA of the CDR3 is TGCGCCAGCAGCGACGGGGGTCTCTACGAGCAGTACTTC.

This clonotype was detected many times. This chain uses TRBV20-1 with TRBJ2-3; 8 nucleotides match TRBD2. The J segment lost 2 bases and the V segment lost 2 bases, leaving 15 bases of the junction unmatched. Germline V lookup: CDR1 DFQATT, CDR2 SNEGSKA (reference sequence). This CDR3 contains 18 residues. CDR3 sequence reads: CSARSPSSGGPNTDTQYF. The CDR3 coding sequence is TGCAGTGCTAGATCTCCGTCCAGCGGGGGACCTAACACAGATACGCAGTATTTT.

Many counts were recorded for this clonotype. The chain recombines TRBV20-1 with TRBJ1-3; no firm D call. The CDR3 loop spans 16 amino acids. Looked up from germline, CDR1 is DFQATT and CDR2 is SNEGSKA (reference sequence). V dropped 1 base and J dropped 4 bases, with 17 bases sitting between them. The CDR3 bases are TGCAGTGCTAGAGTTGGTCAGGCGGATTCGGGAAACACCATATATTTT. The encoded protein is CSARVGQADSGNTIYF.

This clonotype was seen many times. The genes are TRBV5-1 and TRBJ2-3; 11 positions match TRBD2. V shed 8 bases and J 6 bases; nucleotides not matched to a gene: 8. Germline lookup yields CDR1 SGHRS and CDR2 YFSETQ. The CDR3 loop spans 14 amino acids. In DNA form, the CDR3 reads TGCGCCAGTAAACTAGCGGGAGCCCGGGATACGCAGTATTTT. Translating gives CASKLAGARDTQYF.

This clonotype was seen ten or more times. The chain combines TRBV5-1 with TRBJ2-3; D remains unclear. The CDR3 is 13 amino acids. Per germline, CDR1 SGHRS and CDR2 YFSETQ. V lost 5 bases and J lost 2, with 9 bases in between. The CDR3 region has the DNA TGCGCCAGCAGACTCGGGCACACAGATACGCAGTATTTT. It encodes CASRLGHTDTQYF.

This clonotype was seen more than once but under ten times. J is TRBJ1-1 and V is TRBV7-9; no clear D gene. The CDR3 runs to 14 residues. Germline-derived CDR1 and CDR2 are SEHNR and FQNEAQ (reference sequence). Trimming shortened V by 5 bases and J by 1 base, and 11 bases separated the two germline ends. Here the CDR3 reads CASSVDFPNTEAFF. The CDR3 coding sequence is TGTGCCAGCAGCGTGGACTTTCCGAACACTGAAGCTTTCTTT. The variable domain in full, with the rest retrieved from reference TRBV7-9 and TRBJ1-1, is DTGVSQNPRHKITKRGQNVTFRCDPISEHNRLYWYRQTLGQGPEFLTYFQNEAQLEKSRLLSDRFSAERPKGSFSTLEIQRTEQGDSAMYLCASSVDFPNTEAFFGQGTRLTVV.

This clonotype showed up just a few times. J is TRBJ2-1 and V is TRBV18; 8 bases fit TRBD2. The CDR3 consists of 15 residues. Germline V CDR1 and CDR2: KGHSH, LQKENI. With V trimmed by 0 bases and J by 9 bases, 7 bases remained unmatched. This CDR3 is CASSPPQGSGGEQFF. CDR3 nucleotides: TGTGCCAGCTCACCACCTCAAGGAAGCGGGGGTGAGCAGTTCTTC.

Many counts were recorded for this clonotype. The rearrangement links TRBV6-2 or TRBV6-3 to TRBJ2-7; D remains ambiguous. The CDR3 consists of 13 residues. With 7 bases removed from V and 1 base from J, the gap between germline ends came to 11 bases. Germline assignment: CDR1 MNHEY and CDR2 SVGEGT. The chain's CDR3 is CASTPRSSYEQYF. The DNA of the CDR3 is TGTGCCAGCACTCCGAGAAGTTCCTACGAGCAGTACTTC.

In its sample, this clonotype was seen many times. The V and J genes are TRBV30 and TRBJ2-1; D unresolved. CDR1 and CDR2 (germline): GTSNPN, SVGIG (reference sequence). V lost 2 bases, J lost 10 bases, and 18 bases lay in between. The CDR3 extends over 14 amino acids. CDR3 sequence (DNA): TGTGCCTGGAGTTGGGTAGTGGGGAACGTGGAGCAGTTCTTC. Protein: CAWSWVVGNVEQFF.

The sample holds many counts of this clonotype. The chain links TRBV29-1 to TRBJ2-2; D is undetermined. CDR1 is SQVTM, CDR2 ANQGSEA, per germline. This CDR3 has 15 residues. V dropped 4 bases and J dropped 0 bases, with 12 bases sitting between them. As DNA, the CDR3 is TGCAGCGTTGCAGAGAGGCGTTCGAACACCGGGGAGCTGTTTTTT. Protein: CSVAERRSNTGELFF.

This clonotype was detected ten times or more. The genes are TRBV27 and TRBJ1-2; 9 bases map to TRBD1. V trimming: 0 bases; J trimming: 4 bases; junction bases outside the gene matches: 6. CDR3 length equals 16 residues. Per the germline V gene, CDR1 is MNHEY and CDR2 is SMNVEV (reference sequence). CDR3 sequence reads: CASSLSWDREFYGYTF. CDR3 bases: TGTGCCAGCAGTTTATCGTGGGACAGGGAGTTCTATGGCTACACCTTC.

This clonotype was seen at least ten times. The chain joins TRBV5-1 to TRBJ2-7; 7 nucleotides agree with TRBD2. J gave up 9 bases and V 4 bases, and 22 bases lay outside the gene matches. In germline, CDR1 is SGHRS, CDR2 YFSETQ. This CDR3 has 17 amino acids. The CDR3 reads CASSAQTGTTLFMGQYF. CDR3 in DNA: TGCGCCAGCAGCGCCCAAACCGGGACTACCCTTTTTATGGGGCAGTACTTC. Complete variable domain (other parts from reference TRBV5-1 and TRBJ2-7): KAGVTQTPRYLIKTRGQQVTLSCSPISGHRSVSWYQQTPGQGLQFLFEYFSETQRNKGNFPGRFSGRQFSNSRSEMNVSTLELGDSALYLCASSAQTGTTLFMGQYFGPGTRLTVT.

This clonotype was picked up many times. This chain uses TRBV7-2 with TRBJ1-1; D not certain. V lost 1 base and J lost 8, with 11 bases in between. The CDR3 spans 13 residues. Germline CDR1 and CDR2: SGHTA and FQGNSA. The CDR3 sequence is CASSLVLVSEAFF. CDR3 coding DNA: TGTGCCAGCAGCTTAGTATTGGTTAGCGAAGCTTTCTTT.

Ten or more counts support this clonotype. This chain links TRBV12-3 or TRBV12-4 with TRBJ2-7, with 8 bases fitting TRBD2. Germline trimming cut 5 bases from V and 3 bases from J; bases unmatched to any gene: 9. The CDR3 extends over 15 amino acids. The CDR3 DNA follows: TGTGCCAGCAGTCCCGGGACTAGGAAGGTCTACGAGCAGTACTTC. Translating it yields CASSPGTRKVYEQYF.